This T cell receptor (beta chain) comes out of a study of T cell responses to AZD1222 COVID-19 vaccine (dated by TCRdb to about 2021). Study-level background: AZD1222 recipients whose second dose came at about 4 weeks and those whose second dose came at about 12 weeks were combined into one group, since spike-specific TCR depth and breadth did not differ between the two schedules. A total of approximately 240 trial participants underwent TCR sequencing, of whom around 210 had received two doses of AZD1222 and 26 had received two doses of the MenACWY control vaccine. Trial participants were enrolled by age into subgroups of 18-55, 56-69 and 70-plus years, and about 150, 27 and 61 TCR-sequenced participants, respectively, were included in these subgroups.

Cut back by 3 bases and 4 bases, the V and J ends lie 16 bases apart. Via the germline V gene (reference sequence), CDR1 is SEHNR and CDR2 FQNEAQ. From the cysteine through the phenylalanine, the CDR3 covers 16 amino acids. CDR3 DNA is the only sequence kept; it has 48 bases, read in frame from the first base. The sample's time point, from its label and the paper: baseline before first vaccination. Vaccinee samples were obtained from the UK trials COV001 and COV002, which included a single-blind randomized controlled phase 2/3 trial of AZD1222 (ChAdOx1 nCoV-19) in healthy adults. Trial participant PBMC samples were collected at day 0 and day 28 after the second dose for TCRbeta chain sequencing. The paper's findings and limits, for the study overall: Because no samples from the day 14 peak response were available, repertoires could be characterized only after the peak T cell response. Reportedly, close to half of the unique spike-specific TCRs recognized epitopes lying outside the regions that are mutated in the B.1.351 and B.1.1.7 variants. The vaccine-associated CD4 TCRs covered the entire spike protein, and the dominant responses fell in regions 160-218 and 743-854. In the small 56-69-year group, the increase in depth fell short of significance, most likely because of low power. After two AZD1222 doses, spike-specific TCR breadth and depth were significantly higher than at day 0 and than in MenACWY recipients. Only five to seven AZD1222 recipients were SARS-CoV-2 seropositive at baseline, limiting conclusions about previously exposed vaccinees. Participants were mostly white British, with more females than males. The authors suggested clonal diversity may have been underestimated.

About this clone: Its target antigen remains unknown. Nothing much larger sits one base from this clone, and base qualities are not available.

The CDR3 regions of human TCRbeta chains were analyzed by immunosequencing. In the original analysis: TCRs in the repertoires were compared against a reference library of SARS-CoV-2-specific TCRs that had been generated with the MIRA antigen-specificity platform. Breadth meant the fraction of unique TCRs that were SARS-CoV-2-associated, whereas depth meant the fraction of total T cells that were SARS-CoV-2-associated. Using the MIRA data, each spike-specific TCR was assigned both to the spike region to which the TCR was reactive and to a CD4 or CD8 class. Log10-transformed breadth and depth values were compared by one-way ANOVA with Sidak's multiple comparisons tests. TCRdb took over this immuneACCESS table, retaining in-frame rearrangements with V and J assigned. Such tables are incomplete; in checked studies, under half of the missing clones stem from an unresolved V gene, and the remainder is unexplained. The V and J calls and the clone size are those of that table, but D and trimming were determined from the DNA. For this sample the table gives about 100,000 clones, of which around 84% were detected only once. Approximately 1.3% of the sample is in the top ten clones.

The source is an adult in good health. The source was peripheral blood, collected on day 0 of AZD1222 vaccination. The V and J segments used are TRBV7-9 and TRBJ2-4; the D gene is perhaps TRBD1, from 5 matching bases. The nucleotides read TGTGCCAGCAGCTTGAGACAGTCCGATGCAAAAAACATTCAGTACTTC. The encoded protein is CASSLRQSDAKNIQYF.